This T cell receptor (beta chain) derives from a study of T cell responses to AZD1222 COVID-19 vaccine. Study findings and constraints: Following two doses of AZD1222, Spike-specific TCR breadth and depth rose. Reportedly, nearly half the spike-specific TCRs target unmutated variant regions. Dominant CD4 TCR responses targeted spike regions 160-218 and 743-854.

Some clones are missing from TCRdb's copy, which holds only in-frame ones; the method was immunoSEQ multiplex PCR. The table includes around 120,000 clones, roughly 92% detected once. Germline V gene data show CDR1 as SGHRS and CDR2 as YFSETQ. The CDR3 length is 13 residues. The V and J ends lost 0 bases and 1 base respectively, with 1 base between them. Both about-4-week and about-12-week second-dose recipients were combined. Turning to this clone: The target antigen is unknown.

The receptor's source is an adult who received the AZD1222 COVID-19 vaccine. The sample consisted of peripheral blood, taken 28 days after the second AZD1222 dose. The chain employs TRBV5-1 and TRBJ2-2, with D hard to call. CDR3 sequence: CASSLGNTGELFF. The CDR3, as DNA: TGCGCCAGCAGCTTGGGGAACACCGGGGAGCTGTTTTTT.